This passage covers 25 T cell receptor beta chains from one sample sequenced in a study of T cells in Graves' hyperthyroidism and ophthalmopathy (dated by TCRdb to about 2019). The method behind the library was multiplex PCR. Instrument used: Illumina HiSeq 2000. Amplification of TCR beta CDR3 regions was carried out from RNA transcripts. For the first round of RT-PCR on the TCR CDR3, the HTBI primer set was used together with the Qiagen OneStep RT-PCR kit. TCRdb cleaned the public reads at Q25 with fastp, built clones with MiXCR and kept in-frame beta chains. When rows share a CDR3 protein, they turn into one entry using the most common DNA and genes. The sample includes about 510,000 distinct CDR3 sequences, with 13% to 15% observed a single time. The ten largest make up around 14% of the sample. The sample taken for sequencing was blood. These receptors came from a woman in her 40s with Graves' hyperthyroidism.

This clonotype was recorded at least ten times. The rearrangement joins TRBV7-2 to TRBJ1-3; D unresolved. The CDR3 sequence is 16 residues long. V gave up 0 bases and J gave up 0 bases, with 9 bases separating them. In germline, CDR1 is SGHTA, CDR2 FQGNSA. CDR3 loop: CASSLAPIGSGNTIYF. As DNA, the CDR3 is TGTGCCAGCAGCTTAGCGCCCATAGGCTCTGGAAACACCATATATTTT.

This clonotype was counted only a few times. V and J are TRBV19 and TRBJ2-1; 8 nucleotides agree with TRBD2. With 1 base clipped from V and 9 bases from J, the junction kept 8 bases outside the gene matches. The CDR3 extends over 15 amino acids. Germline assignment: CDR1 LNHDA and CDR2 SQIVND (reference sequence). This chain's CDR3 is CASSIGGLVPIEQFF. Written as DNA, the CDR3 is TGTGCCAGTAGTATAGGGGGACTAGTGCCCATTGAGCAGTTCTTC.

This clonotype was detected a few times. A much larger clone differs by one base, so this may be a read error. This sequence joins TRBV28 and TRBJ2-2; a weak D match, TRBD2 (6 bases). With 8 bases removed from V and 5 bases from J, the gap between germline ends came to 18 bases. The length of the CDR3 is 15 residues. Per the germline V gene, CDR1 is MDHEN and CDR2 is SYDVKM. CDR3 sequence (DNA): TGTGCCAGCGTCGGTAACGGGAGCGGGACCGGGGAGCTGTTTTTT. Protein: CASVGNGSGTGELFF.

This clonotype appeared many times. The rearrangement joins TRBV20-1 to TRBJ2-7, with D uncertain. Germline-derived CDR1 and CDR2 are DFQATT and SNEGSKA (reference sequence). V dropped 2 bases and J dropped 2 bases, with 10 bases sitting between them. This CDR3 is 13 amino acids long. The CDR3 region has the DNA TGCAGTGCTAGACAGACCCTGACCTACGAGCAGTACTTC. Translating gives CSARQTLTYEQYF.

The V call is TRBV20-1, the J call TRBJ2-3; TRBD2 is a possible D gene (6 bases). V dropped 0 bases and J dropped 0 bases, with 13 bases sitting between them. In germline, CDR1 is DFQATT, CDR2 SNEGSKA (reference sequence). This CDR3 has 16 amino acids. CDR3 region: CSARDRLGQSTDTQYF. In DNA form, the CDR3 reads TGCAGTGCTAGAGATCGACTAGGACAAAGCACAGATACGCAGTATTTT.

This clonotype was seen ten or more times. The rearrangement links TRBV20-1 to TRBJ2-7; 8 bases line up with TRBD2. V shed 6 bases and J 6 bases; nucleotides not matched to a gene: 16. This CDR3 is 15 amino acids long. Germline CDR1 DFQATT, CDR2 SNEGSKA (reference sequence). This chain's CDR3 is CSAKAVTGGGFEQYF. The CDR3 DNA reads TGCAGTGCCAAGGCGGTAACGGGAGGGGGGTTCGAGCAGTACTTC.

The chain carries TRBV20-1 and TRBJ2-7, with TRBD2 identical over 11 bases. Germline V gives CDR1 DFQATT, CDR2 SNEGSKA (reference sequence). This CDR3 contains 15 residues. The J segment lost 5 bases and the V segment lost 6 bases, leaving 12 bases of the junction unmatched. CDR3: CSALDSGRASDEQYF. Here the CDR3 DNA reads TGCAGTGCACTTGATAGCGGGAGGGCAAGCGACGAGCAGTACTTC.

This clonotype was counted many times. J is TRBJ2-7 and V is TRBV2; D is possibly TRBD1 (6 bases). In germline, CDR1 is SNHLY, CDR2 FYNNEI. With 2 bases removed from V and 5 bases from J, the gap between germline ends came to 13 bases. The CDR3 has 14 residues. CDR3 region: CASSESQGWDEQYF. CDR3 bases: TGTGCCAGCAGTGAAAGTCAGGGGTGGGACGAGCAGTACTTC.

CDR3 coding DNA: TGCAGTGCTCCGCTGGACGGTGCCTACGAGCAGTACTTC. It is translated as CSAPLDGAYEQYF. V is TRBV20-1 and J is TRBJ2-7; D is undetermined. V was trimmed by 5 bases and J by 2 bases, leaving 13 bases between them. The CDR3 has 13 residues. CDR1 and CDR2 from the germline V gene are DFQATT and SNEGSKA (reference sequence).

This clonotype was picked up many times. J is TRBJ1-1 and V is TRBV2, with D possibly being TRBD1 (5 bases). The germline V gene encodes CDR1 SNHLY and CDR2 FYNNEI. CDR3 length: 14 amino acids. The ends were cut back, 3 bases at V and 0 bases at J, with 8 bases in the middle. In DNA, the CDR3 is TGTGCCAGCAGTGAGGACATAATGAACACTGAAGCTTTCTTT. This codes for CASSEDIMNTEAFF.

This clonotype was counted ten times or more. The chain couples TRBV5-1 to TRBJ2-1; 7 bases are shared with TRBD2. The CDR3 consists of 15 residues. In germline, CDR1 is SGHRS, CDR2 YFSETQ. Trimming at V came to 0 bases and at J to 2 bases, leaving 2 bases not matched to a gene. The CDR3 reads CASSLAGLPYNEQFF. The CDR3 DNA sequence: TGCGCCAGCAGCTTGGCGGGACTACCCTACAATGAGCAGTTCTTC.

This clonotype has at least ten counts. This chain links TRBV27 with TRBJ1-5; D is unresolved. The CDR3 is made up of 13 amino acids. Germline V lookup: CDR1 MNHEY, CDR2 SMNVEV (reference sequence). V was clipped by 5 bases and J by 7 bases, with 12 bases between them. CDR3 amino acids: CASSPSRQQPQHF. The CDR3 DNA follows: TGTGCCAGCAGTCCCTCCCGCCAACAGCCCCAGCATTTT.

In this sample, this clonotype turned up many times. The chain carries TRBV3-1 and TRBJ1-5; no reliable D call. CDR1 and CDR2 (germline): LGHDT, YNNKEL (reference sequence). This CDR3 region has 15 residues. The V end lost 0 bases, the J end lost 3 bases, and 9 bases lay between the germline ends. In DNA form, the CDR3 reads TGTGCCAGCAGCCAAGATGACCGCTACAATCAGCCCCAGCATTTT. Translating it yields CASSQDDRYNQPQHF. Full variable domain (rest looked up from reference TRBV3-1 and TRBJ1-5): DTAVSQTPKYLVTQMGNDKSIKCEQNLGHDTMYWYKQDSKKFLKIMFSYNNKELIINETVPNRFSPKSPDKAHLNLHINSLELGDSAVYFCASSQDDRYNQPQHFGDGTRLSIL.

The chain joins TRBV4-1 to TRBJ2-7, with D perhaps matching TRBD2 (5 bases). V was pared by 3 bases and J by 6 bases, with 21 bases between. CDR1 and CDR2 from the germline V gene are MGHRA and YSYEKL. This CDR3 comprises 16 residues. CDR3 in amino acids: CASSQVENVEVLEQYF. The CDR3 nucleotides are TGCGCCAGCAGCCAGGTCGAGAATGTGGAGGTTCTCGAGCAGTACTTC.

This chain connects TRBV5-1 to TRBJ2-5, with no clear D. This CDR3 region has 15 residues. Germline-derived CDR1 and CDR2 are SGHRS and YFSETQ. V was shortened by 0 bases and J by 2 bases, with 11 bases between the two germline ends. DNA of the CDR3: TGCGCCAGCAGCTTGGCCCCAAACAGACAAGAGACCCAGTACTTC. This encodes CASSLAPNRQETQYF.

This clonotype was counted many times. The chain carries TRBV2 and TRBJ1-1; no firm D call. Germline CDR1 SNHLY, CDR2 FYNNEI. V lost 10 bases, J lost 1 base, and 7 bases lay in between. CDR3 length: 11 amino acids. Here the CDR3 reads CATRRNTEAFF. The CDR3 bases are TGTGCCACCCGGAGGAACACTGAAGCTTTCTTT.

This clonotype was recorded many times. This chain uses TRBV6-1 with TRBJ2-7; the D gene is possibly TRBD2 (5 bases). The CDR3 runs to 13 residues. Germline lookup yields CDR1 MNHNS and CDR2 SASEGT. V lost 7 bases to trimming and J lost 3 bases, with 13 bases between them. This CDR3 reads CASTSPSNYEQYF. Written as DNA, the CDR3 is TGTGCCAGCACTAGCCCAAGTAACTACGAGCAGTACTTC.

This clonotype was seen repeatedly, ten times or more. The V call is TRBV11-2, the J call TRBJ2-7; 7 bases align to TRBD1. V lost 1 base to trimming and J lost 6 bases; unmatched junction nucleotides: 6. This CDR3 region has 14 residues. Germline V gives CDR1 SGHAT, CDR2 FQNNGV. CDR3 region: CASSLGDRVSEQYF. The CDR3, as DNA: TGTGCCAGCAGCTTAGGGGACAGAGTGAGCGAGCAGTACTTC.

In this sample, this clonotype turned up many times. The J gene is TRBJ1-1, the V gene TRBV7-9; TRBD1 might be the D (5 bases). CDR3 size: 17 residues. Germline assignment: CDR1 SEHNR and CDR2 FQNEAQ (reference sequence). Deletions cut 0 bases from V and 0 bases from J, with 14 bases between. CDR3: CASSLAVQGPMNTEAFF. The CDR3 nucleotides are TGTGCCAGCAGCTTAGCTGTCCAGGGACCCATGAACACTGAAGCTTTCTTT.

J is TRBJ1-1 and V is TRBV11-2; 7 nucleotides align to TRBD1. V dropped 0 bases and J dropped 1; count of bases not matched to a gene: 5. The CDR3 runs 16 residues. CDR1 SGHAT and CDR2 FQNNGV come from the germline V gene. CDR3: CASSLDTGEGNTEAFF. CDR3 nucleotides: TGTGCCAGCAGCTTAGATACAGGGGAAGGGAACACTGAAGCTTTCTTT.

The table lists this clonotype with many counts. CDR3 loop: CASSRAAPRGVEGEQYF. The CDR3 DNA is TGCGCCAGCAGCCGAGCCGCCCCGCGGGGGGTCGAGGGAGAGCAGTACTTC. V usage is TRBV5-1 and J usage is TRBJ2-7, with TRBD2 identical over 8 bases. CDR1 and CDR2 (germline): SGHRS, YFSETQ. With 4 bases clipped from V and 7 bases from J, the junction kept 19 bases outside the gene matches. The CDR3 runs to 17 residues.

Remarks on this clonotype: A much larger clone is a single base away; this may be a read error. The gene calls are TRBV7-2 and TRBJ2-1, with a possible D match to TRBD1 (5 bases). This CDR3 contains 15 residues. Germline CDR1 and CDR2: SGHTA and FQGNSA. The V end lost 5 bases, the J end lost 10 bases, and 21 bases lay between the germline ends. CDR3 DNA: TGTGCCAGCAGCCAACTGACAGTCGCCGTGGACGAGCAGTTCTTC. This gives the protein CASSQLTVAVDEQFF.

In its sample, this clonotype was seen many times. This chain links TRBV6-6 with TRBJ2-7, with unresolved D. The V gene's germline CDR1 is MNHNY and CDR2 SVGAGI (reference sequence). V lost 0 bases and J lost 0, with 3 bases in between. This CDR3 region has 13 residues. In DNA, the CDR3 is TGTGCCAGCAGTTACTCTGACTCCTACGAGCAGTACTTC. It translates to CASSYSDSYEQYF.

This clonotype was seen more than once but under ten times. The chain combines TRBV6-1 with TRBJ2-7, with 8 bases aligning to TRBD1. The CDR3 covers 14 residues. Germline-derived CDR1 and CDR2 are MNHNS and SASEGT. V was pared by 11 bases and J by 5 bases, with 14 bases of the junction left unmatched. The CDR3 here is CAGGDRGPGDEQYF. In DNA, the CDR3 is TGTGCCGGGGGCGACAGGGGCCCGGGAGACGAGCAGTACTTC.

About this clonotype itself: A read error may be the cause here, since a much bigger clone is one base away. This chain joins TRBV11-3 and TRBJ2-7; D remains ambiguous. Germline CDR1 SGHNT, CDR2 YENEEA. CDR3 length equals 13 residues. With 5 bases removed from V and 5 bases from J, the gap between germline ends came to 13 bases. In nucleotides, the CDR3 is TGTGCCAGCAGCGGGTGGCGGACGGACGAGCAGTACTTC. Protein product: CASSGWRTDEQYF. Looking up the rest from reference TRBV11-3 and TRBJ2-7 gives the full variable domain: EAGVVQSPRYKIIEKKQPVAFWCNPISGHNTLYWYLQNLGQGPELLIRYENEEAVDDSQLPKDRFSAERLKGVDSTLKIQPAELGDSAVYLCASSGWRTDEQYFGPGTRLTVT.